These 26 T cell receptor beta chains came from one sample sequenced in a study of shared clonotypes between healthy human individuals. Generated by immunoSEQ multiplex PCR, the TCRdb table keeps only in-frame clones and is missing some. The sample has under 850,000 clones, 72% seen once. Sequenced input: memory CD4+ T cells sorted from blood. The subset was: CD45RA-negative fraction. These receptors were obtained from a woman between 25 and 40 years old in good health.

V is TRBV10-3 and J is TRBJ2-5, with 8 nucleotides matching TRBD2. The germline V gene encodes CDR1 ENHRY and CDR2 SYGVKD. The CDR3 has 17 residues. V was clipped by 4 bases and J by 5 bases; unmatched bases: 15. The CDR3 coding sequence is TGTGCCATCAGTGGAGGGTTTAGCGGGAACTGGGGTGAGACCCAGTACTTC. Translation gives CAISGGFSGNWGETQYF.

This clone was observed a handful of times. V usage is TRBV5-1 and J usage is TRBJ2-1, with TRBD2 identical over 8 bases. V trimming: 3 bases; J trimming: 3 bases; junction bases outside the gene matches: 11. The CDR3 loop spans 17 amino acids. Germline V gene sequence: CDR1 SGHRS, CDR2 YFSETQ. The CDR3 sequence is CASSSGRSSGIYNEQFF. The CDR3 DNA is TGCGCCAGCAGCTCGGGCCGAAGTAGCGGGATCTACAATGAGCAGTTCTTC.

The chain employs TRBV30 and TRBJ2-1, with D unclear. V was clipped by 8 bases and J by 7 bases, with 12 bases between them. Per the germline V gene, CDR1 is GTSNPN and CDR2 is SVGIG (reference sequence). The CDR3 runs 11 residues. The CDR3 is CAADLHNEQFF. For the CDR3, the DNA is TGTGCCGCGGACCTACATAATGAGCAGTTCTTC.

The chain combines TRBV28 with TRBJ1-1; D unclear. The germline V and J ends were trimmed by 6 bases and 0 bases, with 11 bases remaining between them. Looked up from germline, CDR1 is MDHEN and CDR2 is SYDVKM. CDR3 length equals 14 residues. CDR3 sequence reads: CASRRPTVNTEAFF. The CDR3 region has the DNA TGTGCCAGCAGACGGCCAACAGTGAACACTGAAGCTTTCTTT.

This rearrangement joins TRBV20-1 to TRBJ2-5; D is ambiguous. V lost 5 bases and J 1 base, leaving 5 bases between the germline ends. The CDR3 runs 11 residues. From germline, CDR1 is DFQATT and CDR2 SNEGSKA (reference sequence). The CDR3 loop is CSAPFQETQYF. The CDR3 DNA is TGCAGTGCTCCCTTCCAAGAGACCCAGTACTTC.

The chain has TRBV28 and TRBJ1-1; 9 bases agree with TRBD1. Per germline, CDR1 MDHEN and CDR2 SYDVKM. The CDR3 contains 15 residues. With V trimmed by 2 bases and J by 11 bases, 12 bases remained unmatched. Here the CDR3 DNA reads TGTGCCAGCAGTTTAAGCGACACAGGGGGCGCGAAGGCTTTCTTT. This gives the protein CASSLSDTGGAKAFF.

This chain joins TRBV19 and TRBJ2-2; a possible D gene is TRBD2 (5 bases). The V end lost 6 bases, the J end lost 0 bases, and 8 bases lay between the germline ends. The CDR3 spans 14 residues. The germline gives CDR1 LNHDA, CDR2 SQIVND (reference sequence). The CDR3 protein is CASRRAANTGELFF. In nucleotides, the CDR3 is TGTGCCAGTAGAAGAGCGGCGAACACCGGGGAGCTGTTTTTT.

The chain recombines TRBV5-1 with TRBJ2-7; no definite D call. CDR3 length: 13 amino acids. CDR1 and CDR2 (germline): SGHRS, YFSETQ. The V and J ends lost 1 base and 4 bases respectively, with 9 bases between them. This CDR3 reads CASSLQTAYEQYF. In nucleotides, the CDR3 is TGCGCCAGCAGCTTGCAAACCGCGTACGAGCAGTACTTC.

The chain uses TRBV11-2 and TRBJ2-7; D not certain. The V end lost 1 base, the J end lost 4 bases, and 11 bases lay between the germline ends. The CDR3 has 14 residues. Germline V CDR1 and CDR2: SGHAT, FQNNGV. The CDR3 DNA follows: TGTGCCAGCAGCTTAGCAGGTGGGGAATACGAGCAGTACTTC. This gives the protein CASSLAGGEYEQYF. The variable domain in full, completed from reference TRBV11-2 and TRBJ2-7, reads EAGVAQSPRYKIIEKRQSVAFWCNPISGHATLYWYQQILGQGPKLLIQFQNNGVVDDSQLPKDRFSAERLKGVDSTLKIQPAKLEDSAVYLCASSLAGGEYEQYFGPGTRLTVT.

This sequence joins TRBV28 and TRBJ1-6; tentatively, D is TRBD1 (5 bases). The V gene lost 6 bases and the J gene lost 0 bases, with 15 bases spanning the gap. The CDR3 runs 17 residues. The V gene's germline CDR1 is MDHEN and CDR2 SYDVKM. CDR3 sequence (DNA): TGTGCCAGCAGCTTGGGACGGAGGAGCTCCTATAATTCACCCCTCCACTTT. It is translated as CASSLGRRSSYNSPLHF.

This clone is a singleton in its sample. The DNA for the CDR3 is TGCGCCAGCAGCCAAGATCAGGTTCGGAACACCGGGGAGCTGTTTTTT. It yields the protein CASSQDQVRNTGELFF. The chain combines TRBV4-1 with TRBJ2-2; D gene unclear. CDR3 length: 16 amino acids. Germline values: CDR1 MGHRA, CDR2 YSYEKL. V was cut by 0 bases and J by 1 base, with 9 bases left in between.

The chain uses TRBV29-1 and TRBJ2-3; the D call may be TRBD1 or TRBD2 (6 bases each). CDR1 and CDR2 (germline): SQVTM, ANQGSEA. With 1 base removed from V and 4 bases from J, the gap between germline ends came to 12 bases. The CDR3 is 14 residues long. This CDR3 reads CSVEGGAGADTQYF. The CDR3 nucleotides read TGCAGCGTTGAAGGGGGGGCAGGGGCAGATACGCAGTATTTT.

A few counts support this clone. The V call is TRBV14, the J call TRBJ1-3, with no clear D. Germline lookup yields CDR1 SGHDN and CDR2 FVKESK. Trimming removed 3 bases at V and 0 bases at J, with 15 bases between. This CDR3 has 17 residues. The CDR3 DNA follows: TGTGCCAGCAGCCAGGCTATACGACGGTCCTCTGGAAACACCATATATTTT. This translates into CASSQAIRRSSGNTIYF. Full variable domain (outside the CDR3, taken from reference TRBV14 and TRBJ1-3): EAGVTQFPSHSVIEKGQTVTLRCDPISGHDNLYWYRRVMGKEIKFLLHFVKESKQDESGMPNNRFLAERTGGTYSTLKVQPAELEDSGVYFCASSQAIRRSSGNTIYFGEGSWLTVV.

The genes are TRBV18 and TRBJ2-1; 8 bases are a match to TRBD2. This CDR3 is 18 amino acids long. With V trimmed by 4 bases and J by 5 bases, 16 bases remained unmatched. CDR1 is KGHSH and CDR2 is LQKENI in the germline V gene. As DNA, the CDR3 is TGTGCCAGCTCACGTGAGGAGCGGGAGTCGTTGGTAAACAATGAGCAGTTCTTC. Protein product: CASSREERESLVNNEQFF.

The chain uses TRBV5-1 and TRBJ2-2, with 9 bases that match TRBD2. V shed 0 bases and J 3 bases; nucleotides not matched to a gene: 3. This CDR3 is built from 16 residues. Germline V gene data show CDR1 as SGHRS and CDR2 as YFSETQ. In DNA form, the CDR3 reads TGCGCCAGCAGCTTGGGACTAGCGGTTTACACCGGGGAGCTGTTTTTT. Its translation is CASSLGLAVYTGELFF.

This chain uses TRBV27 with TRBJ2-6, with D unclear. Germline V gene data show CDR1 as MNHEY and CDR2 as SMNVEV (reference sequence). The CDR3 contains 19 residues. Trimming took off 5 bases at V and 1 base at J, with 21 bases between the two ends. In nucleotides, the CDR3 is TGTGCCAGCAGTCCTCTCGCCCCGAACCTCAAATCTGGGGCCAACGTCCTGACTTTC. This gives the protein CASSPLAPNLKSGANVLTF.

The gene calls are TRBV28 and TRBJ2-3, with 7 bases that match TRBD1. The CDR3 has 12 amino acids. Looked up from germline, CDR1 is MDHEN and CDR2 is SYDVKM. The V segment lost 4 bases and the J segment 9 bases; nucleotides outside the gene matches: 4. CDR3 nucleotides: TGTGCCAGCAGTTCCGACAGGGAAACGCAGTATTTT. It codes for CASSSDRETQYF. Using reference TRBV28 and TRBJ2-3 for the parts outside the CDR3, the full variable domain is DVKVTQSSRYLVKRTGEKVFLECVQDMDHENMFWYRQDPGLGLRLIYFSYDVKMKEKGDIPEGYSVSREKKERFSLILESASTNQTSMYLCASSSDRETQYFGPGTRLTVL.

V and J are TRBV11-2 and TRBJ2-2; TRBD1 matches 7 bases. This CDR3 has 15 amino acids. Trimming took 5 bases from V and 4 from J; bases not matched to a gene: 7. Germline values: CDR1 SGHAT, CDR2 FQNNGV. CDR3 protein: CASSRGTAITGELFF. As DNA, the CDR3 is TGTGCCAGCAGCCGAGGGACAGCTATCACCGGGGAGCTGTTTTTT.

The J gene is TRBJ2-2, the V gene TRBV10-3, with no clear D. Trimming removed 0 bases from V and 0 bases from J, with 5 bases in between. In germline, CDR1 is ENHRY, CDR2 SYGVKD. This CDR3 has 15 amino acids. CDR3 sequence (DNA): TGTGCCATCAGTGAGTCACAGACGAACACCGGGGAGCTGTTTTTT. Its protein is CAISESQTNTGELFF.

This clone was seen once. The gene calls are TRBV19 and TRBJ2-7; D might be TRBD1 (5 bases). The CDR3 sequence is 16 residues long. The germline V gene has CDR1 LNHDA and CDR2 SQIVND (reference sequence). V lost 6 bases to trimming and J lost 2 bases, with 20 bases between them. The DNA for the CDR3 is TGTGCCAGTAGACCACCCGTCGGGCAGGGCCCCTACGAGCAGTACTTC. Translating gives CASRPPVGQGPYEQYF.

This clone has a single count. J is TRBJ2-3 and V is TRBV19; 8 bases agree with TRBD1. The CDR3 sequence is 14 residues long. After removal of 4 bases from V and 4 bases from J, the junction contained 4 bases not matched to a gene. Germline V gene sequence: CDR1 LNHDA, CDR2 SQIVND (reference sequence). The CDR3 region is CASSKQGEADTQYF. CDR3 coding DNA: TGTGCCAGTAGTAAACAGGGGGAGGCAGATACGCAGTATTTT.

V and J are TRBV5-1 and TRBJ2-3; the match to TRBD1 covers 8 bases. This CDR3 contains 16 residues. Losses at the gene ends were 4 bases for V and 2 bases for J; bases not matched to a gene: 9. Germline V gene sequence: CDR1 SGHRS, CDR2 YFSETQ. The CDR3 sequence is CASSTGQGVITDTQYF. The CDR3 nucleotides read TGCGCCAGCAGCACCGGACAGGGTGTGATCACAGATACGCAGTATTTT.

The genes are TRBV27 and TRBJ1-5; 7 nucleotides align to TRBD1. Germline V lookup: CDR1 MNHEY, CDR2 SMNVEV (reference sequence). There are 14 residues in the CDR3. Trimming took 6 bases from V and 6 from J; bases not matched to a gene: 8. As DNA, the CDR3 is TGTGCCAGCAGCCTAGACAGGGAAGTTCAGCCCCAGCATTTT. It translates to CASSLDREVQPQHF.

This clone was counted ten times or more. The J gene is TRBJ2-5, the V gene TRBV28, with D perhaps matching TRBD1 or TRBD2 (6 bases each). The germline CDR1 and CDR2 sequences are MDHEN and SYDVKM. Trimming removed 4 bases at V and 2 bases at J, with 20 bases between. The CDR3 is 17 residues long. The CDR3 DNA sequence: TGTGCCAGCAGTTCCCCCCCCGGGGGCGAGGGGCAAGAGACCCAGTACTTC. It translates to CASSSPPGGEGQETQYF.

This sequence joins TRBV5-1 and TRBJ1-1; D is ambiguous. CDR1 and CDR2 from the germline V gene are SGHRS and YFSETQ. V was cut by 2 bases and J by 10 bases, with 12 bases left in between. The CDR3 consists of 12 residues. The CDR3 sequence is CASSLNGRGAFF. CDR3 in DNA: TGCGCCAGCAGCTTAAACGGGCGAGGAGCTTTCTTT.

This clone was seen a few times. The CDR3 coding sequence is TGTGCAAGTCGCTTTACGCGGTTAATCACAGATACGCAGTATTTT. This sequence encodes CASRFTRLITDTQYF. The chain recombines TRBV12-2 with TRBJ2-3; no check of the table's D call, TRBD2, against the DNA was made. TRBV12-2 is flagged as a pseudogene. The CDR3 is made up of 15 amino acids.